This T cell receptor beta chain was profiled in a study of Ad26.COV2.S vaccination and SARS-CoV-2 variants. Documented treatment: some 20 received Ad26.COV2.S at low or high dose, single or two shots; about 5 received placebo; per-sample allocation not given. Specimens were obtained on day 63 following the first vaccine or placebo injection. Trimming cost V 3 bases and J 7 bases, with 13 bases left between them. Germline assignment: CDR1 MDHEN and CDR2 SYDVKM. The CDR3 extends over 14 amino acids. Sequencing used immunoSEQ multiplex PCR; TCRdb keeps in-frame clones, though not all of them. This table has about 400,000 clones, about nine tenths appearing once.

The sequencing here drew on peripheral blood, taken in a trial of Ad26.COV2.S vaccine versus placebo. The sequence was collected from a person between 18 and 65 years old who received the Ad26.COV2.S COVID-19 vaccine or a placebo. V gene TRBV28 combines with J gene TRBJ2-4; D may be TRBD1 (5 bases). In nucleotides, the CDR3 is TGTGCCAGCAGTTTTCAGGGCAGGACGAACATTCAGTACTTC. Residues: CASSFQGRTNIQYF.